Sequencing of this T cell receptor beta chain was carried out in a study of cytomegalovirus exposure and HLA in healthy donors. Study-wide findings and caveats: Altogether, about 160 TCR beta chains were recorded as cytomegalovirus-associated.

For this clone: The antigen is undetermined.

With 60 Vbeta and 13 Jbeta primers, the PCR was carried out. TCRdb keeps only in-frame clones here, not all; method: immunoSEQ multiplex PCR. In the table there are over 150,000 clones, about three quarters of which are singletons. Losses at the gene ends were 2 bases for V and 10 bases for J; bases not matched to a gene: 6. The CDR3 length is 15 residues. Per germline, CDR1 LGHNA and CDR2 YSLEER. This chain joins TRBV4-3 and TRBJ1-4, with 11 bases lining up with TRBD1. This TCR was recovered from a man between 18 and 29 years old in good health and CMV-seronegative. Specimen: PBMCs. Here the CDR3 DNA reads TGCGCCAGCAGCCAACGCACGGGACAGGGGGGAAAACTGTTTTTT. Its protein is CASSQRTGQGGKLFF.